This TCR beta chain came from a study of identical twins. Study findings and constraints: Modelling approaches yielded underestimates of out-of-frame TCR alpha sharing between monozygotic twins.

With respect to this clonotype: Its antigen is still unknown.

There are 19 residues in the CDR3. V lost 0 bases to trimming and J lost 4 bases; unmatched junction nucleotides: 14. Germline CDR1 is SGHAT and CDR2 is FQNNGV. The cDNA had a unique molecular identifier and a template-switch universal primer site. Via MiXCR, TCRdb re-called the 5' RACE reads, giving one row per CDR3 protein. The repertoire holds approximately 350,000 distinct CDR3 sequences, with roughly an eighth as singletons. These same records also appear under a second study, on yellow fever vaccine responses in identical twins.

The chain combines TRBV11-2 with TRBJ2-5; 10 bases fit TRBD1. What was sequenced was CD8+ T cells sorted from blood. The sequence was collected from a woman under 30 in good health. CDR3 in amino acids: CASSLDVRWDRGLPETQYF. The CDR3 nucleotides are TGTGCCAGCAGCTTAGATGTTAGGTGGGACAGGGGTCTTCCAGAGACCCAGTACTTC.